Below, 20 T cell receptor beta chains from the same sample are listed, as sequenced in a study of blood T cell repertoires in COVID-19. Generated by immunoSEQ multiplex PCR, the TCRdb table keeps only in-frame clones and is missing some. The table includes about 250,000 clones, approximately 85% detected once. The sample consisted of peripheral blood. These receptors were taken from a woman of 80 years or more with COVID-19, enrolled during active disease.

V is TRBV7-8 and J is TRBJ2-7; 11 bases line up with TRBD1. After removal of 3 bases from V and 2 bases from J, the junction contained 3 bases not matched to a gene. The CDR3 is 15 amino acids. Germline CDR1 and CDR2: SGHVS and FQNEAQ. CDR3: CASSFGTGGAYEQYV. CDR3 DNA sequence: TGTGCCAGCAGCTTTGGGACAGGGGGAGCCTACGAGCAGTACGTC.

J is TRBJ1-1 and V is TRBV5-1; D uncertain. The CDR3 totals 14 residues. Germline values: CDR1 SGHRS, CDR2 YFSETQ. Between the trimmed V and J ends, which lost 5 bases and 1 base, there was a span of 12 bases. CDR3 bases: TGCGCCAGCAGTTTCGGTCACCAGAACACTGAAGCTTTCTTT. This encodes CASSFGHQNTEAFF.

This clone was detected only a few times. The chain recombines TRBV3-1 (or the pseudogene TRBV3-2) with TRBJ1-2, with a tentative D call TRBD1 (5 bases). This CDR3 is built from 14 residues. Trimming took off 1 base at V and 5 bases at J, with 11 bases between the two ends. Germline V lookup: CDR1 LGHDT, CDR2 YNNKEL (reference sequence). The CDR3 loop reads CASSQGPSGYGYTF. The CDR3 nucleotides are TGTGCCAGCAGCCAAGGGCCCTCAGGGTATGGCTACACCTTC.

In its sample, this clone was seen once. The chain is built from TRBV28 and TRBJ1-5, with D perhaps matching TRBD1 (5 bases). CDR3 size: 15 residues. Germline V gene lookup returns CDR1 MDHEN and CDR2 SYDVKM. V lost 4 bases and J 3 bases, leaving 13 bases between the germline ends. CDR3 DNA sequence: TGTGCCAGCAGTTCCACGGTGACAGCCAATCAGCCCCAGCATTTT. Translation gives CASSSTVTANQPQHF.

The chain recombines TRBV4-1 with TRBJ2-1; TRBD2 aligns across 14 bases. The CDR3 has 19 residues. The V gene's germline CDR1 is MGHRA and CDR2 YSYEKL. Trimming at V came to 0 bases and at J to 1 base, leaving 5 bases not matched to a gene. CDR3 amino acids: CASSQDGLAGGQSYNEQFF. CDR3 nucleotides: TGCGCCAGCAGCCAAGATGGACTAGCGGGGGGCCAGTCCTACAATGAGCAGTTCTTC.

The J gene is TRBJ2-3, the V gene TRBV5-1; TRBD2 aligns across 8 bases. This CDR3 has 15 amino acids. Germline CDR1 is SGHRS and CDR2 is YFSETQ. V lost 2 bases, J lost 3 bases, and 5 bases stayed unmatched. CDR3 residues: CASSFFSGDTDTQYF. In DNA, the CDR3 is TGCGCCAGCAGCTTTTTTAGCGGGGATACAGATACGCAGTATTTT.

The chain has TRBV7-3 and TRBJ2-5, with D possibly being TRBD2 (5 bases). The CDR3 spans 15 residues. V shed 5 bases and J shed 0 bases, with 13 bases lying between them. The germline CDR1 and CDR2 sequences are SGHTA and FQGTGA. CDR3 nucleotide sequence: TGTGCCAGCAGCCCACGAGGGCGGCACCAAGAGACCCAGTACTTC. Protein sequence: CASSPRGRHQETQYF.

The V gene is TRBV12-1, the J gene TRBJ1-1; the DNA was not used to check the table's D call, TRBD1. TRBV12-1 is a documented pseudogene. CDR3 size: 15 residues. The CDR3: CASSFVTGGYTEAFF. The CDR3 DNA follows: TGTGCCAGCAGCTTTGTAACAGGTGGTTACACTGAAGCTTTCTTT.

The chain has TRBV9 and TRBJ1-2; 8 bases are a match to TRBD1. CDR3 length equals 17 residues. Looked up from germline, CDR1 is SGDLS and CDR2 is YYNGEE. J gave up 4 bases and V 0 bases, and 11 bases lay outside the gene matches. The CDR3 DNA follows: TGTGCCAGCAGCGTAGCTCTTGGACAGGGCGCTCTCTATGGCTACACCTTC. Amino acid sequence: CASSVALGQGALYGYTF.

The chain is built from TRBV7-2 and TRBJ1-1, with D unclear. The CDR3 loop spans 14 amino acids. Looked up from germline, CDR1 is SGHTA and CDR2 is FQGNSA. Trimming removed 0 bases from V and 1 base from J, with 6 bases in between. The CDR3: CASSLASSNTEAFF. CDR3 DNA: TGTGCCAGCAGCTTAGCCTCTTCGAACACTGAAGCTTTCTTT. The variable domain in full, completed from reference TRBV7-2 and TRBJ1-1, reads GAGVSQSPSNKVTEKGKDVELRCDPISGHTALYWYRQSLGQGLEFLIYFQGNSAPDKSGLPSDRFSAERTGGSVSTLTIQRTQQEDSAVYLCASSLASSNTEAFFGQGTRLTVV.

The rearrangement links TRBV20-1 to TRBJ1-4; D gene ambiguous. The V end lost 4 bases, the J end lost 10 bases, and 10 bases lay between the germline ends. Germline CDR1 DFQATT, CDR2 SNEGSKA (reference sequence). The CDR3 consists of 11 residues. In DNA, the CDR3 is TGCAGTGCTAATAGCGTCCGAAAACTGTTTTTT. Its translation is CSANSVRKLFF.

This clone was counted once. V gene TRBV25-1 combines with J gene TRBJ1-2, with D tentatively TRBD1 (5 bases). The V gene's germline CDR1 is MGHDK and CDR2 SYGVNS. The germline V and J ends were trimmed by 2 bases and 8 bases, with 12 bases remaining between them. The CDR3 has 13 amino acids. CDR3 nucleotide sequence: TGTGCCAGCAGTGAACCCAGCAGGGAAGGCTACACCTTC. Translating it yields CASSEPSREGYTF.

This rearrangement joins TRBV29-1 to TRBJ2-1; 8 bases are shared with TRBD2. Germline CDR1 reads SQVTM; CDR2 reads ANQGSEA. V lost 4 bases, J lost 9 bases, and 11 bases stayed unmatched. This CDR3 is 14 amino acids long. The CDR3 sequence: CSVGRTGGPGEQFF. The CDR3 coding sequence is TGCAGCGTTGGAAGAACGGGGGGGCCTGGTGAGCAGTTCTTC.

The chain has TRBV18 and TRBJ1-2; 10 bases match TRBD1. After removal of 1 base from V and 6 bases from J, the junction contained 14 bases not matched to a gene. Germline CDR1 is KGHSH and CDR2 is LQKENI. The CDR3 is made up of 18 amino acids. The CDR3 nucleotides are TGTGCCAGCTCACCACTCGGGCCCGGGACAGGGGCTCGAGATGGCTACACCTTC. Protein product: CASSPLGPGTGARDGYTF.

V and J are TRBV4-2 and TRBJ1-5, with a possible D match to TRBD1 (5 bases). Looked up from germline, CDR1 is LGHNA and CDR2 is YNFKEQ. V was clipped by 1 base and J by 2 bases, with 12 bases between them. This CDR3 has 16 residues. The CDR3 DNA sequence: TGTGCCAGCAGCCAAGGCCAGGGTGAGGGCAATCAGCCCCAGCATTTT. Amino acid sequence: CASSQGQGEGNQPQHF.

The sample holds a few counts of this clone. This chain connects TRBV5-5 to TRBJ1-1; maybe TRBD1 (6 bases). CDR1 and CDR2 from the germline V gene are SGHKS and YYEKEE (reference sequence). The ends were cut back, 3 bases at V and 1 base at J, with 7 bases in the middle. CDR3 size: 13 residues. In nucleotides, the CDR3 is TGTGCCAGCAGCTCGACAGGGAACACTGAAGCTTTCTTT. This sequence encodes CASSSTGNTEAFF.

The sample holds one count of this clone. The chain is built from TRBV12-3 or TRBV12-4 and TRBJ1-6, with D perhaps TRBD1 (5 bases). This CDR3 region has 13 residues. V lost 8 bases and J lost 7, with 12 bases in between. CDR3 DNA: TGTGCCAGCCAGGGCGGTGGCAATTCACCCCTCCACTTT. It encodes CASQGGGNSPLHF.

V and J are TRBV2 and TRBJ2-1; D ambiguous. CDR3 length: 13 amino acids. Between the trimmed V and J ends, which lost 7 bases and 7 bases, there was a span of 14 bases. Germline CDR1 reads SNHLY; CDR2 reads FYNNEI. The CDR3 here is CASMAPGLNEQFF. In nucleotides, the CDR3 is TGTGCCAGCATGGCGCCAGGTCTAAATGAGCAGTTCTTC.

This sequence joins TRBV28 and TRBJ1-2; a possible D gene is TRBD1 (6 bases). Germline V gene sequence: CDR1 MDHEN, CDR2 SYDVKM. The CDR3 is 17 amino acids. Trimming shortened V by 4 bases and J by 1 base, and 19 bases separated the two germline ends. Here the CDR3 reads CASSSPWGGGLNYGYTF. The CDR3 nucleotides are TGTGCCAGCAGTTCCCCCTGGGGTGGGGGCCTTAACTATGGCTACACCTTC.

The rearrangement joins TRBV3-1 (or the pseudogene TRBV3-2) to TRBJ1-2, with 9 bases aligning to TRBD1. Germline loops: CDR1 LGHDT, CDR2 YNNKEL (reference sequence). This CDR3 region has 14 residues. Unmatched junction bases numbered 10, after V lost 6 bases and J lost 8 bases. The CDR3 DNA is TGTGCCAGCAGTAAACAGGGGGCAATGGGCGGCTACACCTTC. It codes for CASSKQGAMGGYTF.